The rows below give T cell receptor beta chains drawn from one sample of a study of blood T cells in healthy people across ages. TCRdb processed the 5' RACE reads anew with MiXCR; each CDR3 protein has one entry. The sample consists of about 670,000 distinct CDR3 sequences, approximately 52% of them appearing once. Source material: blood. The receptor set was obtained from a woman older than 75 in good health. The CDR3 runs from the conserved cysteine through the conserved F or W. The order of the fields is clone size, V gene, J gene, D gene, CDR3 protein, CDR3 DNA. The D gene is left open where the match is weak. Size values are once, few and many counts, or a class for expanded clones, and some rows have none.

clone size: once
V gene: TRBV4-2
J gene: TRBJ1-2
D gene: -
CDR3 protein: CASSQDRAQSDLYGYTF
CDR3 DNA: TGTGCCAGCAGCCAAGATCGAGCACAGTCCGACCTCTATGGCTACACCTTC

clone size: many
V gene: TRBV7-9
J gene: TRBJ1-5
D gene: -
CDR3 protein: CASSTDSLSNQPQHF
CDR3 DNA: TGTGCCAGCAGCACGGACAGTCTCAGCAATCAGCCCCAGCATTTT

clone size: many
V gene: TRBV20-1
J gene: TRBJ1-5
D gene: -
CDR3 protein: CSVQGDSSNQPQHF
CDR3 DNA: TGCAGTGTTCAGGGCGACTCCTCAAATCAGCCCCAGCATTTT

clone size: -
V gene: TRBV20-1
J gene: TRBJ2-3
D gene: TRBD2
CDR3 protein: CSARGAGQSGRAETQYF
CDR3 DNA: TGCAGTGCTAGAGGGGCTGGGCAAAGCGGGAGGGCAGAGACGCAGTATTTT

clone size: few
V gene: TRBV29-1
J gene: TRBJ2-7
D gene: TRBD1
CDR3 protein: CSVGDRGSYEQYF
CDR3 DNA: TGCAGCGTTGGGGACAGGGGCTCCTACGAGCAGTACTTC

clone size: few
V gene: TRBV2
J gene: TRBJ2-1
D gene: -
CDR3 protein: CASQLQGLSYNEQFF
CDR3 DNA: TGTGCCAGCCAACTACAGGGACTTTCCTACAATGAGCAGTTCTTC

clone size: -
V gene: TRBV27
J gene: TRBJ1-2
D gene: -
CDR3 protein: CASRPTAAANYGYTF
CDR3 DNA: TGTGCCAGCCGCCCAACCGCGGCGGCTAACTATGGCTACACCTTC

clone size: -
V gene: TRBV20-1
J gene: TRBJ2-1
D gene: -
CDR3 protein: CNARVLAGNEQFF
CDR3 DNA: TGCAATGCTAGGGTACTAGCTGGCAATGAGCAGTTCTTC

clone size: -
V gene: TRBV7-9
J gene: TRBJ2-5
D gene: -
CDR3 protein: CASSPRMGGEETQYF
CDR3 DNA: TGTGCCAGCAGCCCCCGGATGGGGGGAGAAGAGACCCAGTACTTC

clone size: once
V gene: TRBV12-3/TRBV12-4
J gene: TRBJ2-7
D gene: -
CDR3 protein: CASSRWNPSYEQYF
CDR3 DNA: TGTGCCAGCAGTAGGTGGAATCCCTCCTACGAGCAGTACTTC

clone size: once
V gene: TRBV24-1
J gene: TRBJ2-1
D gene: -
CDR3 protein: CATSDPGASSYNEQFF
CDR3 DNA: TGTGCCACCAGTGATCCAGGGGCGAGCTCCTACAATGAGCAGTTCTTC

clone size: once
V gene: TRBV12-3/TRBV12-4
J gene: TRBJ2-4
D gene: -
CDR3 protein: CASRGWWTAKNIQYF
CDR3 DNA: TGTGCCAGCAGGGGCTGGTGGACAGCCAAAAACATTCAGTACTTC

clone size: -
V gene: TRBV2
J gene: TRBJ2-3
D gene: -
CDR3 protein: CASERSTDTQYF
CDR3 DNA: TGTGCCAGCGAAAGGAGCACAGATACGCAGTATTTT

clone size: -
V gene: TRBV25-1
J gene: TRBJ1-6
D gene: TRBD1
CDR3 protein: CASSRTGRDSPLHF
CDR3 DNA: TGTGCCAGCAGCCGGACAGGGAGGGATTCACCCCTCCACTTT

clone size: once
V gene: TRBV12-3/TRBV12-4
J gene: TRBJ2-6
D gene: -
CDR3 protein: CASSPPRVGAGGANVLTF
CDR3 DNA: TGTGCCAGCAGTCCCCCCAGGGTCGGGGCTGGTGGGGCCAACGTCCTGACTTTC

clone size: -
V gene: TRBV11-2
J gene: TRBJ2-7
D gene: -
CDR3 protein: CASSFGGTSYQYF
CDR3 DNA: TGTGCCAGCAGCTTTGGGGGGACCTCTTACCAGTACTTC

clone size: many
V gene: TRBV4-1
J gene: TRBJ1-2
D gene: -
CDR3 protein: CASSSYHWGMRPDGYTF
CDR3 DNA: TGCGCCAGCAGCTCATACCACTGGGGGATGAGACCTGATGGCTACACCTTC

clone size: once
V gene: TRBV12-3/TRBV12-4
J gene: TRBJ2-7
D gene: TRBD1
CDR3 protein: CASSLADRVAYEQYF
CDR3 DNA: TGTGCCAGCAGTTTAGCTGACAGGGTGGCCTACGAGCAGTACTTC

clone size: many
V gene: TRBV20-1
J gene: TRBJ2-1
D gene: TRBD2
CDR3 protein: CSARDPGTSGGNEQFF
CDR3 DNA: TGCAGTGCTAGAGATCCCGGGACTAGCGGGGGGAATGAGCAGTTCTTC

clone size: many
V gene: TRBV7-2
J gene: TRBJ1-5
D gene: -
CDR3 protein: CASSLASDRTDSRHF
CDR3 DNA: TGTGCCAGCAGCTTAGCCAGCGACAGGACCGACTCCCGGCATTTT

clone size: many
V gene: TRBV6-6
J gene: TRBJ2-3
D gene: -
CDR3 protein: CASAYARVSDTQYF
CDR3 DNA: TGTGCCAGCGCATACGCCAGGGTATCAGATACGCAGTATTTT

clone size: -
V gene: TRBV6-4
J gene: TRBJ2-1
D gene: -
CDR3 protein: CASSREELNEQFF
CDR3 DNA: TGTGCCAGCAGCCGTGAGGAGTTGAATGAGCAGTTCTTC

clone size: -
V gene: TRBV7-3
J gene: TRBJ1-6
D gene: -
CDR3 protein: CASSIMGGDSPLHF
CDR3 DNA: TGTGCCAGCAGCATAATGGGGGGAGATTCACCCCTCCACTTT

clone size: many
V gene: TRBV6-1
J gene: TRBJ2-6
D gene: -
CDR3 protein: CASRLTDSGANVLTF
CDR3 DNA: TGTGCCAGCAGGCTGACTGATTCTGGGGCCAACGTCCTGACTTTC

clone size: -
V gene: TRBV6-5
J gene: TRBJ2-3
D gene: -
CDR3 protein: CASSYRAVFTDTQYF
CDR3 DNA: TGTGCCAGCAGTTACAGGGCAGTCTTCACAGATACGCAGTATTTT

clone size: many
V gene: TRBV12-3/TRBV12-4
J gene: TRBJ2-7
D gene: -
CDR3 protein: CASSLSPDNTYEQYF
CDR3 DNA: TGTGCCAGCAGTTTAAGTCCTGACAACACCTACGAGCAGTACTTC

clone size: few
V gene: TRBV25-1
J gene: TRBJ1-1
D gene: TRBD1
CDR3 protein: CASSDPNRGTEAFF
CDR3 DNA: TGTGCCAGCAGTGACCCCAACAGGGGGACTGAAGCTTTCTTT

clone size: -
V gene: TRBV7-6
J gene: TRBJ2-6
D gene: -
CDR3 protein: CASSLVAGVKTGANVLTF
CDR3 DNA: TGTGCCAGCAGCTTAGTGGCAGGGGTAAAAACTGGGGCCAACGTCCTGACTTTC

clone size: once
V gene: TRBV12-3/TRBV12-4
J gene: TRBJ2-3
D gene: -
CDR3 protein: CASSLAINSDTQYF
CDR3 DNA: TGTGCCAGCAGTTTAGCGATAAATTCAGATACGCAGTATTTT

clone size: -
V gene: TRBV20-1
J gene: TRBJ1-4
D gene: -
CDR3 protein: CSARTVSGATNEKLFF
CDR3 DNA: TGCAGTGCTAGGACAGTCTCGGGCGCGACTAATGAAAAACTGTTTTTT

clone size: many
V gene: TRBV24-1
J gene: TRBJ2-3
D gene: TRBD2
CDR3 protein: CATSDPGAGGSADTQYF
CDR3 DNA: TGTGCCACCAGTGATCCGGGAGCGGGAGGATCGGCAGATACGCAGTATTTT

clone size: -
V gene: TRBV4-1
J gene: TRBJ1-5
D gene: -
CDR3 protein: CASSQEYSTEGNQPQHF
CDR3 DNA: TGCGCCAGCAGCCAAGAGTACTCGACAGAGGGTAATCAGCCCCAGCATTTT

clone size: -
V gene: TRBV7-2
J gene: TRBJ2-1
D gene: -
CDR3 protein: CASSRVSPLNEQFF
CDR3 DNA: TGTGCCAGCAGCCGTGTTAGTCCCCTCAATGAGCAGTTCTTC

clone size: -
V gene: TRBV15
J gene: TRBJ1-5
D gene: -
CDR3 protein: CATSRGGAGQYSNQPQHF
CDR3 DNA: TGTGCCACCAGCAGAGGGGGCGCCGGACAGTATAGCAATCAGCCCCAGCATTTT

clone size: few
V gene: TRBV9
J gene: TRBJ2-2
D gene: -
CDR3 protein: CASSVVERALGTGELFF
CDR3 DNA: TGTGCCAGCAGCGTAGTGGAGAGGGCACTGGGCACCGGGGAGCTGTTTTTT

clone size: -
V gene: TRBV7-2
J gene: TRBJ1-5
D gene: TRBD1
CDR3 protein: CASSPTGGQYSNQPQHF
CDR3 DNA: TGTGCCAGCAGCCCGACAGGGGGACAATATAGCAATCAGCCCCAGCATTTT

clone size: -
V gene: TRBV7-2
J gene: TRBJ2-1
D gene: -
CDR3 protein: CASSLEGRSFYEQFF
CDR3 DNA: TGTGCCAGCAGCTTAGAGGGCAGATCTTTTTATGAGCAGTTCTTC

clone size: -
V gene: TRBV21-1
J gene: TRBJ2-3
D gene: -
CDR3 protein: CASSKVGMAGGPPTDTQYF
CDR3 DNA: TGTGCCAGCAGCAAAGTAGGCATGGCGGGAGGGCCCCCCACAGATACGCAGTATTTT

clone size: -
V gene: TRBV20-1
J gene: TRBJ2-1
D gene: -
CDR3 protein: CSARRGRRFYNEQFF
CDR3 DNA: TGCAGTGCTAGAAGGGGCAGGCGGTTTTACAATGAGCAGTTCTTC

clone size: -
V gene: TRBV12-3/TRBV12-4
J gene: TRBJ1-1
D gene: -
CDR3 protein: CASRPDSGNTEAFF
CDR3 DNA: TGTGCCAGCAGACCTGACAGTGGAAACACTGAAGCTTTCTTT

clone size: -
V gene: TRBV14
J gene: TRBJ2-1
D gene: -
CDR3 protein: CAGSRSSADEQFF
CDR3 DNA: TGTGCCGGCAGCCGCTCCAGTGCCGATGAGCAGTTCTTC

clone size: many
V gene: TRBV24-1
J gene: TRBJ2-3
D gene: -
CDR3 protein: CATSGREGSRDTQYF
CDR3 DNA: TGTGCCACCAGTGGCAGGGAAGGGTCTCGAGATACGCAGTATTTT

clone size: -
V gene: TRBV15
J gene: TRBJ2-1
D gene: -
CDR3 protein: CATSRASPTRNEQFF
CDR3 DNA: TGTGCCACCAGCCGCGCTAGTCCGACCCGCAATGAGCAGTTCTTC

clone size: many
V gene: TRBV29-1
J gene: TRBJ1-4
D gene: TRBD1
CDR3 protein: CSAGQGGDEKLFF
CDR3 DNA: TGCAGCGCTGGACAGGGCGGGGATGAAAAACTGTTTTTT

clone size: -
V gene: TRBV18
J gene: TRBJ2-1
D gene: -
CDR3 protein: CASSPPKGEQFF
CDR3 DNA: TGTGCCAGCTCACCACCGAAGGGCGAGCAGTTCTTC

clone size: -
V gene: TRBV7-3
J gene: TRBJ1-1
D gene: -
CDR3 protein: CASSLSGVNTEAFF
CDR3 DNA: TGTGCCAGCAGCTTATCAGGGGTTAACACTGAAGCTTTCTTT

clone size: -
V gene: TRBV5-1
J gene: TRBJ2-1
D gene: -
CDR3 protein: CASSKDSTYNEQFF
CDR3 DNA: TGCGCCAGCAGTAAAGACTCGACCTACAATGAGCAGTTCTTC

clone size: -
V gene: TRBV28
J gene: TRBJ2-4
D gene: TRBD1
CDR3 protein: CASHPVGTVNIQYF
CDR3 DNA: TGTGCCAGCCACCCGGTGGGGACAGTAAACATTCAGTACTTC

clone size: once
V gene: TRBV6-5
J gene: TRBJ2-1
D gene: TRBD2
CDR3 protein: CASRVESGGSYNEQFF
CDR3 DNA: TGTGCCAGCAGGGTAGAAAGCGGGGGAAGCTACAATGAGCAGTTCTTC

clone size: few
V gene: TRBV6-6
J gene: TRBJ2-1
D gene: TRBD2
CDR3 protein: CASSPTSGGRVEQFF
CDR3 DNA: TGTGCCAGCAGTCCAACTAGCGGGGGGCGAGTAGAGCAGTTCTTC

clone size: once
V gene: TRBV28
J gene: TRBJ2-7
D gene: -
CDR3 protein: CAGSLRGGVTYEQYF
CDR3 DNA: TGTGCCGGCAGTTTAAGGGGGGGGGTAACCTACGAGCAGTACTTC

clone size: -
V gene: TRBV7-2
J gene: TRBJ2-7
D gene: TRBD2
CDR3 protein: CASSLVAGGRDEQYF
CDR3 DNA: TGTGCCAGCAGCTTAGTCGCGGGGGGTCGGGACGAGCAGTACTTC

clone size: -
V gene: TRBV21-1
J gene: TRBJ2-7
D gene: -
CDR3 protein: CASITGVFYEQYF
CDR3 DNA: TGTGCCAGCATTACAGGCGTTTTCTACGAGCAGTACTTC

clone size: -
V gene: TRBV4-3
J gene: TRBJ1-6
D gene: TRBD1
CDR3 protein: CASSQESPYRGNSPLHF
CDR3 DNA: TGCGCCAGCAGCCAAGAGTCCCCCTACAGGGGTAATTCACCCCTCCACTTT

clone size: -
V gene: TRBV12-3/TRBV12-4
J gene: TRBJ2-2
D gene: TRBD1
CDR3 protein: CASSLGQGAHTGELFF
CDR3 DNA: TGTGCCAGCAGTTTGGGACAGGGGGCGCATACCGGGGAGCTGTTTTTT

clone size: -
V gene: TRBV6-2/TRBV6-3
J gene: TRBJ2-5
D gene: -
CDR3 protein: CASRNIGGETQYF
CDR3 DNA: TGTGCCAGCAGGAACATCGGGGGAGAGACCCAGTACTTC

clone size: -
V gene: TRBV20-1
J gene: TRBJ2-5
D gene: -
CDR3 protein: CSARDFRAGVETQYF
CDR3 DNA: TGCAGTGCTAGAGATTTTCGGGCAGGGGTAGAGACCCAGTACTTC

clone size: -
V gene: TRBV4-2
J gene: TRBJ1-1
D gene: -
CDR3 protein: CASSHPFRGNMNTEAFF
CDR3 DNA: TGTGCCAGCAGCCATCCTTTCCGGGGGAACATGAACACTGAAGCTTTCTTT

clone size: once
V gene: TRBV20-1
J gene: TRBJ2-1
D gene: TRBD1
CDR3 protein: CGARNPPGTGLFF
CDR3 DNA: TGCGGTGCTAGAAACCCTCCCGGGACAGGGTTGTTCTTC

clone size: -
V gene: TRBV10-3
J gene: TRBJ2-2
D gene: -
CDR3 protein: CAISEGQSTGELFF
CDR3 DNA: TGTGCCATCAGTGAGGGACAGAGCACCGGGGAGCTGTTTTTT